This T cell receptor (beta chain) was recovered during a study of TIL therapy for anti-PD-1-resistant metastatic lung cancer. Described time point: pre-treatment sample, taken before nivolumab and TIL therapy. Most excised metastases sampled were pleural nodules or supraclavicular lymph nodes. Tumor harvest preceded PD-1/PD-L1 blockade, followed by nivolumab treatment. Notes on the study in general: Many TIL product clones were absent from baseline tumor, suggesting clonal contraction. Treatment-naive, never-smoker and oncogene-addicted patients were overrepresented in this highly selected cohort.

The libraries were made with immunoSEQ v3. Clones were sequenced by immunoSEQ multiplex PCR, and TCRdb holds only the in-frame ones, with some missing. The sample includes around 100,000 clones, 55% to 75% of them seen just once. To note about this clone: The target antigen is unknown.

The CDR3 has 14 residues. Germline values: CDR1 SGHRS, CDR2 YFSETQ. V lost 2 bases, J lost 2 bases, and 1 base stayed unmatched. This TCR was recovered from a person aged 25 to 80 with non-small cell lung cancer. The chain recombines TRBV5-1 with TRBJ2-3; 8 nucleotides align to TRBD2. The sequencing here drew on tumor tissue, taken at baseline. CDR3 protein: CASSFSGTTDTQYF. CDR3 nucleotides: TGCGCCAGCAGCTTTAGCGGGACCACAGATACGCAGTATTTT.